The 31 T cell receptor beta chains listed next were all sequenced from one sample in a study of T cells in localized non-small cell lung cancer. Assay: immunoSEQ multiplex PCR; the TCRdb copy retains only in-frame clones and omits some. Among about 24,000 clones, roughly 84% were seen once, and the ten largest hold roughly 29%. The source material was peripheral blood, sampled before any cancer treatment. The receptor set was obtained from a male donor older than 55 with stage I squamous cell lung carcinoma.

This clone was found once. The chain links TRBV5-6 to TRBJ2-3; 7 bases line up with TRBD2. CDR3 size: 16 residues. V shed 1 base, J shed 2 bases, and the junction held 7 bases outside the gene matches. CDR1 SGHDT and CDR2 YYEEEE come from the germline V gene. CDR3 DNA sequence: TGTGCCAGCAGCTTGACCGGGGGGATAAACACAGATACGCAGTATTTT. Translation: CASSLTGGINTDTQYF.

The chain links TRBV2 to TRBJ1-5; no definite D call. CDR3 length: 13 residues. V lost 6 bases and J lost 6, with 12 bases in between. CDR1 and CDR2 from the germline V gene are SNHLY and FYNNEI. CDR3 sequence reads: CASRSYSGQPQHF. For the CDR3, the DNA is TGTGCCAGCAGATCTTACAGTGGTCAGCCCCAGCATTTT. Combining the CDR3 with reference TRBV2 and TRBJ1-5 gives the whole variable domain EPEVTQTPSHQVTQMGQEVILRCVPISNHLYFYWYRQILGQKVEFLVSFYNNEISEKSEIFDDQFSVERPDGSNFTLKIRSTKLEDSAMYFCASRSYSGQPQHFGDGTRLSIL.

This clone was recorded a few times. This chain joins TRBV6-1 and TRBJ2-3; TRBD1 or TRBD2 may be the D gene (6 bases each). The V gene's germline CDR1 is MNHNS and CDR2 SASEGT. V was clipped by 6 bases and J by 5 bases, with 15 bases between them. CDR3 length: 14 residues. The CDR3 reads CASRWSRGQDTQYF. The DNA of the CDR3 is TGTGCCAGCAGGTGGAGTCGGGGGCAAGATACGCAGTATTTT.

V is TRBV19 and J is TRBJ2-2; TRBD1 aligns across 8 bases. The CDR3 sequence is 14 residues long. Germline V gene sequence: CDR1 LNHDA, CDR2 SQIVND (reference sequence). Unmatched junction bases numbered 6, after V lost 6 bases and J lost 6 bases. The CDR3 protein is CASSRDRSPGELFF. The CDR3 DNA sequence: TGTGCCAGTAGCCGGGACAGGTCTCCCGGGGAGCTGTTTTTT.

The J gene is TRBJ1-2, the V gene TRBV6-6; possibly TRBD1 for D (6 bases). Trimming stripped 9 bases from V and 4 bases from J, with 9 bases between. The CDR3 totals 11 residues. The germline V gene has CDR1 MNHNY and CDR2 SVGAGI (reference sequence). The DNA of the CDR3 is TGTGCCAGTACCAGGGGCTATGGCTACACCTTC. Translating gives CASTRGYGYTF.

This clone was counted a single time. This chain joins TRBV6-5 and TRBJ2-7; 9 bases align to TRBD2. V gave up 0 bases and J gave up 2 bases; unmatched junction bases: 2. The length of the CDR3 is 15 residues. Germline V gives CDR1 MNHEY, CDR2 SVGAGI. This CDR3 reads CASSYSTSGPYEQYF. CDR3 DNA: TGTGCCAGCAGTTACTCGACTAGCGGACCCTACGAGCAGTACTTC.

This chain connects TRBV19 to TRBJ2-3; 11 positions match TRBD2. J was trimmed by 3 bases and V by 5 bases; bases with no gene match: 4. CDR3 size: 15 residues. Germline CDR1 and CDR2: LNHDA and SQIVND (reference sequence). Here the CDR3 DNA reads TGTGCCAGTAGTCCCGGGACTAGCGGTACAGATACGCAGTATTTT. Its protein product is CASSPGTSGTDTQYF.

This chain links TRBV6-5 with TRBJ2-3; tentatively, D is TRBD1 or TRBD2 (7 bases each). Germline CDR1 is MNHEY and CDR2 is SVGAGI. V shed 7 bases and J shed 2 bases, with 13 bases lying between them. The CDR3 has 14 residues. CDR3 sequence: CASTPGGDTDTQYF. As DNA, the CDR3 is TGTGCCAGCACCCCAGGGGGGGACACAGATACGCAGTATTTT.

The chain links TRBV6-6 to TRBJ1-1, with a tentative D call TRBD1 (5 bases). Trimming shortened V by 6 bases and J by 1 base, and 9 bases separated the two germline ends. This CDR3 has 13 amino acids. Germline CDR1 is MNHNY and CDR2 is SVGAGI (reference sequence). The CDR3 sequence is CASSGQTNTEAFF. Written as DNA, the CDR3 is TGTGCCAGCAGCGGACAAACGAACACTGAAGCTTTCTTT.

The chain has TRBV19 and TRBJ1-1; 7 bases align to TRBD1. This CDR3 is built from 16 residues. V shed 5 bases and J 5 bases; nucleotides not matched to a gene: 14. Germline-derived CDR1 and CDR2 are LNHDA and SQIVND (reference sequence). CDR3 sequence (DNA): TGTGCCAGTAGTCCGAGGGGCCACAGGGGAAGGACTGAAGCTTTCTTT. Its protein is CASSPRGHRGRTEAFF.

The chain carries TRBV7-3 and TRBJ2-2, with a weak D call TRBD1 (6 bases). The germline CDR1 and CDR2 sequences are SGHTA and FQGTGA. The V and J ends lost 4 bases and 0 bases respectively, with 12 bases between them. The CDR3 consists of 16 residues. CDR3 loop: CASSSGQTSNTGELFF. CDR3 in DNA: TGTGCCAGCAGCTCCGGACAGACCTCGAACACCGGGGAGCTGTTTTTT.

The rearrangement uses TRBV29-1 and TRBJ2-6; no clear D gene. V was trimmed by 6 bases and J by 1 base, leaving 7 bases between them. The CDR3 is 13 amino acids. Germline CDR1 reads SQVTM; CDR2 reads ANQGSEA. CDR3 residues: CSVVGSGANVLTF. The DNA of the CDR3 is TGCAGCGTCGTCGGTTCTGGGGCCAACGTCCTGACTTTC. Full variable domain (rest looked up from reference TRBV29-1 and TRBJ2-6): SAVISQKPSRDICQRGTSLTIQCQVDSQVTMMFWYRQQPGQSLTLIATANQGSEATYESGFVIDKFPISRPNLTFSTLTVSNMSPEDSSIYLCSVVGSGANVLTFGAGSRLTVL.

V is TRBV2 and J is TRBJ1-5, with D uncertain. Per the germline V gene, CDR1 is SNHLY and CDR2 is FYNNEI. The CDR3 sequence is 15 residues long. V shed 1 base and J shed 7 bases, with 14 bases lying between them. The CDR3 region is CASSEGVIKIQPQHF. DNA of the CDR3: TGTGCCAGCAGTGAAGGTGTTATTAAAATCCAGCCCCAGCATTTT.

This clone has only a few counts. The chain has TRBV5-1 and TRBJ2-7, with TRBD1 matching over 9 bases. The CDR3 contains 15 residues. The V segment lost 2 bases and the J segment 1 base; nucleotides outside the gene matches: 4. Germline-derived CDR1 and CDR2 are SGHRS and YFSETQ. In DNA form, the CDR3 reads TGCGCCAGCAGCTTACGGGACAGGGATTCCTACGAGCAGTACTTC. Protein product: CASSLRDRDSYEQYF.

The chain joins TRBV15 to TRBJ2-5; 7 bases map to TRBD2. CDR3 length: 15 amino acids. The J segment lost 0 bases and the V segment lost 4 bases, leaving 5 bases of the junction unmatched. Germline assignment: CDR1 LNHNV and CDR2 YYDKDF (reference sequence). The CDR3 region has the DNA TGTGCCACCAGCACATTAGCGGGTAACCAAGAGACCCAGTACTTC. Its translation is CATSTLAGNQETQYF.

This clone has just a few counts. This rearrangement joins TRBV10-3 to TRBJ1-5; the D gene is possibly TRBD1 (5 bases). Trimming took 10 bases from V and 2 from J, leaving 12 bases between them. CDR1 and CDR2 (germline): ENHRY, SYGVKD. The CDR3 is 13 amino acids. CDR3 coding DNA: TGTGCCAGCAGAGGGGCTGGCAATCAGCCCCAGCATTTT. It yields the protein CASRGAGNQPQHF.

The chain joins TRBV6-1 to TRBJ2-5; 7 bases match TRBD2. The germline CDR1 and CDR2 sequences are MNHNS and SASEGT. The CDR3 is 12 amino acids. Germline trimming cut 11 bases from V and 5 bases from J; bases unmatched to any gene: 8. The chain's CDR3 is CAVRGNGETQYF. For the CDR3, the DNA is TGTGCCGTGCGGGGGAACGGGGAGACCCAGTACTTC.

CDR3: CASSIVGAQGSYEQYF. The DNA for the CDR3 is TGTGCCAGTAGTATCGTGGGGGCGCAGGGGTCCTACGAGCAGTACTTC. The chain is built from TRBV19 and TRBJ2-7; possibly TRBD1 for D (6 bases). Germline CDR1 and CDR2: LNHDA and SQIVND (reference sequence). The CDR3 has 16 amino acids. The V gene lost 3 bases and the J gene lost 1 base, with 16 bases spanning the gap.

V gene TRBV19 combines with J gene TRBJ2-2; D call uncertain. Per germline, CDR1 LNHDA and CDR2 SQIVND (reference sequence). V dropped 6 bases and J dropped 5 bases, with 22 bases sitting between them. CDR3 length: 17 residues. In nucleotides, the CDR3 is TGTGCCAGTAGCCTCAGCATTGGGTCCCTAGGAACCGGGGAGCTGTTTTTT. Amino acids: CASSLSIGSLGTGELFF.

V gene TRBV6-6 combines with J gene TRBJ1-2; D call uncertain. CDR3 length equals 14 residues. Germline-derived CDR1 and CDR2 are MNHNY and SVGAGI (reference sequence). V lost 6 bases and J lost 4, with 15 bases in between. CDR3: CASSHEGRLYGYTF. Here the CDR3 DNA reads TGTGCCAGCAGCCACGAGGGCAGACTCTATGGCTACACCTTC.

V usage is TRBV4-1 and J usage is TRBJ2-1; D remains ambiguous. This CDR3 region has 13 residues. CDR1 and CDR2 from the germline V gene are MGHRA and YSYEKL. The V and J ends lost 10 bases and 3 bases respectively, with 13 bases between them. The CDR3 coding sequence is TGCGCCATTCCCCGCCCTTTCTACAATGAGCAGTTCTTC. This gives the protein CAIPRPFYNEQFF.

This sequence joins TRBV19 and TRBJ2-2; the match to TRBD1 covers 7 bases. Germline CDR1 LNHDA, CDR2 SQIVND (reference sequence). The CDR3 runs 18 residues. The V and J ends lost 3 bases and 7 bases, in that order; junction bases with no gene match: 17. The CDR3 DNA reads TGTGCCAGTAGTATTTACAGGGGTCTGGTTATTCCGGGCGGGGAGCTGTTTTTT. It translates to CASSIYRGLVIPGGELFF.

The rearrangement joins TRBV5-5 to TRBJ1-5, with D perhaps matching TRBD1 (6 bases). CDR1 and CDR2 (germline): SGHKS, YYEKEE (reference sequence). V shed 4 bases and J shed 3 bases, with 14 bases lying between them. This CDR3 comprises 15 residues. The CDR3 region has the DNA TGTGCCAGCAGCCTGGACAGTGCGACCAATCAGCCCCAGCATTTT. Translating gives CASSLDSATNQPQHF.

The V and J genes are TRBV6-5 and TRBJ2-3; D remains unclear. Germline-derived CDR1 and CDR2 are MNHEY and SVGAGI. The CDR3 runs 15 residues. With 4 bases removed from V and 2 bases from J, the gap between germline ends came to 13 bases. CDR3 sequence: CASSFGQTPTDTQYF. The CDR3 coding sequence is TGTGCCAGCAGTTTTGGGCAGACCCCCACAGATACGCAGTATTTT.

The chain combines TRBV6-1 with TRBJ1-2; TRBD1 aligns across 9 bases. CDR1 and CDR2 (germline): MNHNS, SASEGT. J was trimmed by 8 bases and V by 5 bases; bases with no gene match: 6. This CDR3 is built from 13 residues. CDR3 in amino acids: CASSKQGASGYTF. The CDR3 region has the DNA TGTGCCAGCAGTAAACAGGGGGCCTCGGGCTACACCTTC.

The rearrangement joins TRBV11-3 to TRBJ2-1, with D perhaps given as TRBD1 or TRBD2 (5 bases each). The V gene's germline CDR1 is SGHNT and CDR2 YENEEA. The CDR3 is 13 residues long. The V end lost 5 bases, the J end lost 10 bases, and 15 bases lay between the germline ends. The CDR3 region is CASSPRAGSEQFF. DNA for the CDR3: TGTGCCAGCAGCCCTAGGGCAGGGAGCGAGCAGTTCTTC.

This clone was recorded once. The chain links TRBV6-5 to TRBJ2-5; the D call may be TRBD1 or TRBD2 (5 bases each). The V gene lost 2 bases and the J gene lost 7 bases, with 14 bases spanning the gap. CDR1 and CDR2 from the germline V gene are MNHEY and SVGAGI. This CDR3 region has 14 residues. The CDR3 DNA is TGTGCCAGCAGTTACGGTGGGGCGGGCACGACCCAGTACTTC. Amino acid sequence: CASSYGGAGTTQYF.

This chain links TRBV30 with TRBJ2-2; D might be TRBD1 (6 bases). Deletions cut 3 bases from V and 7 bases from J, with 12 bases between. The CDR3 totals 13 residues. Germline CDR1 is GTSNPN and CDR2 is SVGIG (reference sequence). The chain's CDR3 is CAWSPEGVGELFF. Written as DNA, the CDR3 is TGTGCCTGGAGCCCCGAGGGGGTCGGGGAGCTGTTTTTT.

A single count supports this clone. CDR3 protein: CASSQQGGRNTIYF. The CDR3 DNA follows: TGTGCCAGCAGCCAGCAGGGAGGCCGAAACACCATATATTTT. The V call is TRBV5-4, the J call TRBJ1-3; tentative D call: TRBD1 (5 bases). The CDR3 runs 14 residues. Germline CDR1 is SGHNT and CDR2 is YYREEE (reference sequence). V shed 4 bases and J shed 5 bases, with 13 bases lying between them.

The chain employs TRBV5-5 and TRBJ2-1; tentatively, D is TRBD2 (6 bases). The CDR3 has 14 amino acids. Germline V gives CDR1 SGHKS, CDR2 YYEKEE (reference sequence). The V end lost 1 base, the J end lost 7 bases, and 12 bases lay between the germline ends. The CDR3 bases are TGTGCCAGCAGCTTGATGGCGGGATTGAATGAGCAGTTCTTC. It is translated as CASSLMAGLNEQFF.

The chain carries TRBV19 and TRBJ1-4, with 8 bases that match TRBD1. This CDR3 region has 15 residues. The V gene's germline CDR1 is LNHDA and CDR2 SQIVND (reference sequence). The V and J ends lost 8 bases and 2 bases, in that order; junction bases with no gene match: 7. CDR3 loop: CASSSGGPTNEKLFF. The DNA for the CDR3 is TGTGCCAGTTCTTCAGGGGGCCCGACTAATGAAAAACTGTTTTTT.